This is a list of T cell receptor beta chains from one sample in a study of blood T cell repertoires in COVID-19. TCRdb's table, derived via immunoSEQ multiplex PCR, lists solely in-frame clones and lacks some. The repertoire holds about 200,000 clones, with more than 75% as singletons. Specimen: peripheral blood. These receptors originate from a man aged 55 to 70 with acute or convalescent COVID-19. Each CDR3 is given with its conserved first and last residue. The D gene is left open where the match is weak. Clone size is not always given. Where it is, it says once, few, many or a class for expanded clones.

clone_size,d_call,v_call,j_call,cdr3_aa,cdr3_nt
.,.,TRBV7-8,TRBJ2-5,CASSRGPVEETQYF,TGTGCCAGCAGCCGAGGCCCGGTTGAAGAGACCCAGTACTTC
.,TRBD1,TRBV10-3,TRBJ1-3,CAIKATGGGGNTIYF,TGTGCCATCAAGGCTACAGGGGGCGGTGGAAACACCATATATTTT
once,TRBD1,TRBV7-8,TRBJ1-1,CASSPIRTGDEAFF,TGTGCCAGCAGCCCGATTCGGACAGGGGATGAAGCTTTCTTT
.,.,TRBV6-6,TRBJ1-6,CASSYGGLLNSPLHF,TGTGCCAGCAGTTACGGGGGCTTACTTAATTCACCCCTCCACTTT
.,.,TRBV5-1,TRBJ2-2,CASSSGQTLAAGELFF,TGCGCCAGCAGCTCCGGACAGACCCTCGCGGCCGGGGAGCTGTTTTTT
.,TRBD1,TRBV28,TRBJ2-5,CASQPGQTFQETQYF,TGTGCCAGCCAACCGGGACAGACTTTCCAAGAGACCCAGTACTTC
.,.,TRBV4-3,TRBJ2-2,CASSQDFLSQLAAGELFF,TGCGCCAGCAGCCAAGATTTTTTATCTCAACTAGCCGCCGGGGAGCTGTTTTTT
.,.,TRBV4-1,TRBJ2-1,CASSQELDQYEQFF,TGCGCCAGCAGCCAAGAGCTAGACCAGTATGAGCAGTTCTTC
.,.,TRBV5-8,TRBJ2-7,CASSLATGHRYEQYF,TGTGCCAGCAGCTTGGCTACAGGGCATAGGTACGAGCAGTACTTC
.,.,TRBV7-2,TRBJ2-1,CASGRGGRGTYNEQFF,TGTGCCAGCGGAAGAGGGGGGCGGGGGACCTACAATGAGCAGTTCTTC
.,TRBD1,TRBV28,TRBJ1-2,CASSLVDRSYGYTF,TGTGCCAGCAGTTTAGTGGACAGGTCCTATGGCTACACCTTC
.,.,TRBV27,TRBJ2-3,CASSQGRGLSTDTQYF,TGTGCCAGCAGCCAAGGGCGGGGGCTTAGCACAGATACGCAGTATTTT
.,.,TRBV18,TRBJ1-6,CASSPDQGGNSPLHF,TGTGCCAGCTCACCGGACCAGGGTGGTAATTCACCCCTCCACTTT
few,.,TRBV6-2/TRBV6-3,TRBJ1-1,CASSYSMLNTEAFF,TGTGCCAGCAGTTACTCGATGCTAAACACTGAAGCTTTCTTT
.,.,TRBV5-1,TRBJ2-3,CASSSLQGGDTQYF,TGCGCCAGCAGCTCGCTTCAGGGGGGAGATACGCAGTATTTT
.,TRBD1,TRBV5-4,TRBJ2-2,CASSPGGWVGGSGELFF,TGTGCCAGCAGCCCGGGCGGTTGGGTAGGGGGCTCCGGGGAGCTGTTTTTT
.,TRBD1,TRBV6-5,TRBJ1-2,CASTRGGTGDYGYTF,TGTGCCAGCACCCGAGGAGGGACAGGGGACTATGGCTACACCTTC
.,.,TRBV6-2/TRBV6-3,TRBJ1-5,CASSYSSYSQPQHF,TGTGCCAGCAGTTACTCGTCGTACAGTCAGCCCCAGCATTTT
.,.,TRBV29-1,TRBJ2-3,CSSKWTARMGTDTQYF,TGCAGCTCAAAGTGGACAGCCCGGATGGGCACAGATACGCAGTATTTT
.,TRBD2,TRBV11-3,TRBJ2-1,CASSLGGGFHEQFF,TGTGCCAGCAGCTTAGGGGGAGGGTTCCATGAGCAGTTCTTC
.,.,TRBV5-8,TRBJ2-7,CASSSAMGVTGSTYEQYF,TGTGCCAGCAGCTCGGCTATGGGGGTCACAGGGTCAACCTACGAGCAGTACTTC
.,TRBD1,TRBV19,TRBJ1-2,CASSITGGTANYGYTF,TGTGCCAGTAGTATCACAGGGGGGACGGCTAACTATGGCTACACCTTC
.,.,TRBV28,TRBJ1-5,CASSPLGDIYQPQHF,TGTGCCAGCAGCCCCCTGGGGGACATCTATCAGCCCCAGCATTTT
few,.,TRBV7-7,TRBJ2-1,CASSLGAPGQETEQFF,TGTGCCAGCAGCTTAGGAGCGCCGGGACAAGAAACCGAGCAGTTCTTC
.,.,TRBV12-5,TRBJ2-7,CASGLVPGEQYF,TGTGCTAGTGGTTTGGTACCGGGGGAGCAGTACTTC
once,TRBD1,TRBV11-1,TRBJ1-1,CASSLTGGWTEAFF,TGTGCCAGCAGCCTTACAGGGGGCTGGACTGAAGCTTTCTTT
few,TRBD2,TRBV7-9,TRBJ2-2,CASSSGLVGNTGELFF,TGTGCCAGCAGCTCCGGACTAGTGGGGAACACCGGGGAGCTGTTTTTT
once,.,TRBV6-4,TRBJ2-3,CASSDSPGDTQYF,TGTGCCAGCAGTGACAGTCCGGGGGATACGCAGTATTTT
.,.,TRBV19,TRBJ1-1,CASSIVGTENTEAFF,TGTGCCAGTAGTATAGTAGGTACAGAGAACACTGAAGCTTTCTTT
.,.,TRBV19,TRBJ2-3,CASSIRRRQEADTQYF,TGTGCCAGTAGTATTAGGCGGAGACAGGAGGCAGATACGCAGTATTTT
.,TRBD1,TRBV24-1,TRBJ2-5,CATSDPGTVKETQYF,TGTGCCACCAGTGACCCCGGGACAGTCAAAGAGACCCAGTACTTC
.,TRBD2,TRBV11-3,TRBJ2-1,CASSRSGGGYNEQFF,TGTGCCAGCAGCCGGAGCGGGGGGGGTTACAATGAGCAGTTCTTC
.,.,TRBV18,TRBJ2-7,CASSPGGGGHYEQYF,TGTGCCAGCTCACCCGGCGGGGGCGGCCACTACGAGCAGTACTTC
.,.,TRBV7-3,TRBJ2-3,CASSSSRRVDTQYF,TGTGCCAGCAGCTCCTCTCGGAGGGTAGATACGCAGTATTTT
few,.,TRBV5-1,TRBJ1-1,CASSFDGQVGVTEAFF,TGCGCCAGCAGCTTTGACGGTCAGGTAGGGGTCACTGAAGCTTTCTTT
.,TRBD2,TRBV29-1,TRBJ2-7,CSVAGLADLSYEQYF,TGCAGCGTGGCTGGACTAGCGGACCTCTCCTACGAGCAGTACTTC
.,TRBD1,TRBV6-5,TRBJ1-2,CASSYTGQGSGYTF,TGTGCCAGCAGTTACACCGGACAGGGGAGTGGCTACACCTTC
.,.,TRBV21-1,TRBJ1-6,CASSGYWMVWGGNSPLHF,TGTGCCAGCAGCGGCTACTGGATGGTCTGGGGGGGAAATTCACCCCTCCACTTT
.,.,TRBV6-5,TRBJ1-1,CASSYNPDLNTEAFF,TGTGCCAGCAGTTATAATCCAGACTTGAACACTGAAGCTTTCTTT
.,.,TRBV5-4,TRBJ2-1,CASSLHNEQFF,TGTGCCAGCAGCCTACACAATGAGCAGTTCTTC
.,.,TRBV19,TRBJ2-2,CASTLTGATGELFF,TGTGCCAGTACCCTGACAGGTGCCACCGGGGAGCTGTTTTTT
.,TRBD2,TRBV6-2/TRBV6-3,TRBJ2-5,CASSYSGLAGGLLSETQYF,TGTGCCAGCAGTTATTCTGGACTAGCGGGGGGTCTGCTCAGCGAGACCCAGTACTTC
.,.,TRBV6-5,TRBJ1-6,CASSYRGPNSPLHF,TGTGCCAGCAGTTACCGAGGGCCGAATTCACCCCTCCACTTT
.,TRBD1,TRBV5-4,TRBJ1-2,CASSPRTGNYGYTF,TGTGCCAGCAGCCCCCGGACAGGCAACTATGGCTACACCTTC
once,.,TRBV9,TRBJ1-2,CASSVEGDSNYGYTF,TGTGCCAGCAGCGTAGAGGGGGATTCTAACTATGGCTACACCTTC
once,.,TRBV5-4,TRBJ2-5,CASSFTGPEETQYF,TGTGCCAGCAGCTTCACAGGGCCGGAAGAGACCCAGTACTTC
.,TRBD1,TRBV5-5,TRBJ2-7,CASSLARGLDEQYF,TGTGCCAGCAGCTTGGCGAGGGGGCTGGACGAGCAGTACTTC
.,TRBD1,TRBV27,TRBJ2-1,CASILTGTSSYNEQFF,TGTGCCAGCATCCTGACAGGGACAAGCTCCTACAATGAGCAGTTCTTC
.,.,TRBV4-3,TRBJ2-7,CASSQEGPNGGHPYEQYF,TGCGCCAGCAGCCAGGAGGGGCCTAACGGGGGGCATCCCTACGAGCAGTACTTC